The clone carrying this T cell receptor (beta chain) occurred once. Reverse transcription used roughly 0.5 to 1 ug RNA and random hexamers. Each CDR3 protein is one row after TCRdb ran MiXCR on the immunoSEQ multiplex PCR reads. The data hold roughly 220,000 distinct CDR3 sequences, with 94% observed a single time. All included Susac syndrome patients satisfied recently defined diagnostic criteria for definite or probable disease. FACS was used to enrich TEMRA cells, whereas the CD8+ and CD4+ T cells were obtained by negative isolation. The data derive from a study of CD8 T cells in Susac syndrome. As for the study in general: Among the Susac syndrome patients sequenced, six had active disease and eight or nine were in remission. Treatment at blood withdrawal was none, corticosteroids, or intravenous immunoglobulin alone in Susac syndrome patients.

In germline, CDR1 is MDHEN, CDR2 SYDVKM. J gave up 8 bases and V 6 bases, and 9 bases lay outside the gene matches. The CDR3 spans 13 residues. Input material: CD4+ T cells from PBMCs. The chain links TRBV28 to TRBJ1-2, with 7 bases lining up with TRBD1. The TCR comes from a human donor with Susac syndrome. The CDR3 bases are TGTGCCAGCAGCTTCGGGACAGCGCGGGGCTACACCTTC. Protein: CASSFGTARGYTF.